This T cell receptor (beta chain) was observed in a study of breast tumors, draining lymph nodes, adjacent tissues. Overall study findings and caveats: Tumor repertoires ranked between lymph nodes and nontumor tissue in diversity, with V and J gene preferences. Findings are consistent with lymph node origin and intratumoral expansion of most tumor T cells. Compared with basal-like, luminal-like tumors shared significantly more repertoire with nontumor tissue. Tumor T cell lymph node origin was a supported hypothesis, not proven.

TCRdb re-derived calls from the multiplex PCR reads in MiXCR, one entry per CDR3 protein. Among 290,000 or so distinct CDR3 sequences listed, over 25% were seen once. This clonotype was observed at least ten times. Its antigen is unknown. The CDR3 runs 14 residues. Trimming removed 2 bases from V and 6 bases from J, with 14 bases in between. In germline, CDR1 is SEHNR, CDR2 FQNEAQ (reference sequence). Samples came from axillary lymph nodes draining the breast cancer. The origin of this receptor is a female donor with breast cancer. Some clones in this sample may be carry-over from other donors' samples. V gene TRBV7-9 combines with J gene TRBJ2-7; D may be TRBD1 (6 bases). Sequences were obtained from axillary lymph node tissue. CDR3 residues: CASSLSFQTGEQYF. The CDR3 DNA follows: TGTGCCAGCAGCTTATCTTTCCAGACAGGCGAGCAGTACTTC.